This T cell receptor (beta chain) was recorded in a study of shared clonotypes between healthy human individuals. Assay: immunoSEQ multiplex PCR; the TCRdb copy retains only in-frame clones and omits some. Of around 1.4 million clones in the sample, approximately 98.5% were seen once. Material for sequencing was naive CD4+ T cells sorted from blood. The subset here: CD45RA+ positively selected. The source is a man in his thirties or forties in good health.

DNA for the CDR3: TGTGCTAGTGGTTCACTGGAGGATACGCAGTATTTT. Protein product: CASGSLEDTQYF. The chain links TRBV12-5 to TRBJ2-3; the D is unclear. Trimming shortened V by 4 bases and J by 6 bases, and 8 bases separated the two germline ends. Germline V CDR1 and CDR2: LGHNT, FRNRAP. The CDR3 has 12 amino acids.